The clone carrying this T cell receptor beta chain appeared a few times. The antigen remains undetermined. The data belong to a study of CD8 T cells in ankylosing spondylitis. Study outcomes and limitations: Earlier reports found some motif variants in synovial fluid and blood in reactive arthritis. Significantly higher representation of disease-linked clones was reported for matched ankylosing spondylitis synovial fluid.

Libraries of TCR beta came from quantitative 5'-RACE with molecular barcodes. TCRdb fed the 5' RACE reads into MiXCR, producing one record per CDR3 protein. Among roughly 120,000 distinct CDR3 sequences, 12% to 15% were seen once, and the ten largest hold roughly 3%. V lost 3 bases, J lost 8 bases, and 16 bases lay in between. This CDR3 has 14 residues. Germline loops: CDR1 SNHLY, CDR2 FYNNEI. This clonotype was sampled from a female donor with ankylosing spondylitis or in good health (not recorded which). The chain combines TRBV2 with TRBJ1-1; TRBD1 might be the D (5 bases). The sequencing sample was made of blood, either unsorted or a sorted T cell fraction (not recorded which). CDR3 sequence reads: CASSESGRQNEAFF. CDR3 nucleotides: TGTGCCAGCAGTGAGTCGGGGAGACAGAACGAAGCTTTCTTT.